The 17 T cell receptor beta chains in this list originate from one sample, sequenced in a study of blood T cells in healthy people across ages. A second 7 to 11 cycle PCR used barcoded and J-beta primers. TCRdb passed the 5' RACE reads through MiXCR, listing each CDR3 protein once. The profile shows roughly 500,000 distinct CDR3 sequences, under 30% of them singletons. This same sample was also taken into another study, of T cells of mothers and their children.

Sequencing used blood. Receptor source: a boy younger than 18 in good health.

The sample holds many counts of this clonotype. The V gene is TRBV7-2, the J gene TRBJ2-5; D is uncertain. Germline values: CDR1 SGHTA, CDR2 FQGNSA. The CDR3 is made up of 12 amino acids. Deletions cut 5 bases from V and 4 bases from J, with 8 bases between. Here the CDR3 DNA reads TGTGCCAGCAGCCGGATCCTAGAGACCCAGTACTTC. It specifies CASSRILETQYF.

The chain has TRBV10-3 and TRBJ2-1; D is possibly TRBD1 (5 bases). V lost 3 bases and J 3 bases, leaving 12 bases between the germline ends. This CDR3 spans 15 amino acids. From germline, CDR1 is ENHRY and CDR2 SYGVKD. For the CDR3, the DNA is TGTGCCATCAGTGAAGGGGCAGCGAACTACAATGAGCAGTTCTTC. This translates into CAISEGAANYNEQFF.

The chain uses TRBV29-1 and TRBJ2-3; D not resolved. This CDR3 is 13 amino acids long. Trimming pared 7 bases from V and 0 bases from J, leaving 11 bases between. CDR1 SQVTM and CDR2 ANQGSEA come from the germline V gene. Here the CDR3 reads CSEGGPSTDTQYF. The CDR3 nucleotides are TGCAGCGAAGGTGGGCCGAGCACAGATACGCAGTATTTT.

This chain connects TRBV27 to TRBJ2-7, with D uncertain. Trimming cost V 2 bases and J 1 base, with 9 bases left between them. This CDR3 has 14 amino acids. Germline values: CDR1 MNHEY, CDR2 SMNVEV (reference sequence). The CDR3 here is CASSLTRFSYEQYF. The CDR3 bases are TGTGCCAGCAGTTTAACTCGCTTTTCCTACGAGCAGTACTTC.

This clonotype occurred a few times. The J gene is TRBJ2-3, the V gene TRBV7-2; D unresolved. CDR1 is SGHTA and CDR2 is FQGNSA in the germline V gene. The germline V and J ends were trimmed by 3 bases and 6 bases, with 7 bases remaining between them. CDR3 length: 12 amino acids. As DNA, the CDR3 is TGTGCCAGCAGCTTTTACGCGGATACGCAGTATTTT. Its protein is CASSFYADTQYF.

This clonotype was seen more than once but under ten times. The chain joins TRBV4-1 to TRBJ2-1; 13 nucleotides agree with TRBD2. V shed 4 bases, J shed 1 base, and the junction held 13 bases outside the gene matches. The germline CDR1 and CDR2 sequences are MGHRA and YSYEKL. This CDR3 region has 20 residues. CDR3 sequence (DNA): TGCGCCAGCAGCCTTAACCCGGGACTAGCGGGAAGGAGGTCCTACAATGAGCAGTTCTTC. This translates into CASSLNPGLAGRRSYNEQFF.

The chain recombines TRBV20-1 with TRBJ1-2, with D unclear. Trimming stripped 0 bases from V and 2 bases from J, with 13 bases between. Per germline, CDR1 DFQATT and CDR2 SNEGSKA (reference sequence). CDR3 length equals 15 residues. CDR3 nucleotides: TGCAGTGCTAGAGATGCAGGTCCGGGGAACTATGGCTACACCTTC. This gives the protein CSARDAGPGNYGYTF.

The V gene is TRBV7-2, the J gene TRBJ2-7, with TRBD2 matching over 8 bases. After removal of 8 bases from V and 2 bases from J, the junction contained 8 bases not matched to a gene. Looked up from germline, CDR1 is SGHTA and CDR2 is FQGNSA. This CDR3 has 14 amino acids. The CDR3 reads CASATAGGPYEQYF. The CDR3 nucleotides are TGTGCCAGCGCCACGGCGGGAGGCCCCTACGAGCAGTACTTC.

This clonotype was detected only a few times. The CDR3 DNA follows: TGTGCCAGCAGCGTCGGTATCTCATCAGGGACCACTGAAGCTTTCTTT. Encoded protein: CASSVGISSGTTEAFF. The chain recombines TRBV7-9 with TRBJ1-1; D is possibly TRBD1 (5 bases). Trimming shortened V by 5 bases and J by 4 bases, and 20 bases separated the two germline ends. The CDR3 is 16 residues long. The germline gives CDR1 SEHNR, CDR2 FQNEAQ (reference sequence).

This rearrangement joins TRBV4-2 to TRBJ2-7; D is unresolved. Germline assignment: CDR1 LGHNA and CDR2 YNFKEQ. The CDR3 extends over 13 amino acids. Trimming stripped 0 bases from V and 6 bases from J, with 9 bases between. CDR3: CASSQDLSREQYF. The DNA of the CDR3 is TGTGCCAGCAGCCAAGATTTGAGCCGCGAGCAGTACTTC.

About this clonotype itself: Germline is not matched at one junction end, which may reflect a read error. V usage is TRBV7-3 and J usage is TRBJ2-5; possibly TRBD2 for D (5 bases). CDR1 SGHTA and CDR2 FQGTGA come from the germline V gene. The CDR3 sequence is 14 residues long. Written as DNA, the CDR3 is TGTGCCAGCAGCTTGTCCGCGGGCGCGGAGACCCAGCACTTC. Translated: CASSLSAGAETQHF.

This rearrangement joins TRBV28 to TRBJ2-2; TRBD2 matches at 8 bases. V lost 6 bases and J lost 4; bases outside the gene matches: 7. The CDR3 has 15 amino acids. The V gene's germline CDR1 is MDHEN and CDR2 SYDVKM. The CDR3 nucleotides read TGTGCCAGCAGCTCCGGGACTAGTACCACCGGGGAGCTGTTTTTT. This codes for CASSSGTSTTGELFF.

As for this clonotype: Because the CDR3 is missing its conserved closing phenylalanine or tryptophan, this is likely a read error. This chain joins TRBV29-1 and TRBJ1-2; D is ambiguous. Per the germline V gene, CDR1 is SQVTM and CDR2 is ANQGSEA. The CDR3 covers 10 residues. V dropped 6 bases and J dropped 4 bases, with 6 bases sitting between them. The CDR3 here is CSVLSYGYTL. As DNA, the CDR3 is TGCAGCGTCTTGTCCTATGGCTACACCCTC.

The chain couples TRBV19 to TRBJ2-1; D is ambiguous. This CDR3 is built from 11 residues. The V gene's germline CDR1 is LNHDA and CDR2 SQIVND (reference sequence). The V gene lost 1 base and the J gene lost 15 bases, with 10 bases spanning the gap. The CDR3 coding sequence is TGTGCCAGTAGTATAGGGGGAAGCCGGTTCTTC. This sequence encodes CASSIGGSRFF.

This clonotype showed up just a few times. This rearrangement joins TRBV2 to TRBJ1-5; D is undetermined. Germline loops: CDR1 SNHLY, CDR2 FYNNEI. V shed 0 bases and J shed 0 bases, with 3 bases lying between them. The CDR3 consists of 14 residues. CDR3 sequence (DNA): TGTGCCAGCAGTGAAGCATCTAGCAATCAGCCCCAGCATTTT. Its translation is CASSEASSNQPQHF. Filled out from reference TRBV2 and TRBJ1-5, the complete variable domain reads EPEVTQTPSHQVTQMGQEVILRCVPISNHLYFYWYRQILGQKVEFLVSFYNNEISEKSEIFDDQFSVERPDGSNFTLKIRSTKLEDSAMYFCASSEASSNQPQHFGDGTRLSIL.

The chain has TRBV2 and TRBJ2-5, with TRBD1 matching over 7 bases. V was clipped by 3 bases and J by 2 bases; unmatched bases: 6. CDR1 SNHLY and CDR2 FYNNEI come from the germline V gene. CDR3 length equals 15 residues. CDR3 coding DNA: TGTGCCAGCAGTGAGCCCGGGACAGAACAAGAGACCCAGTACTTC. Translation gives CASSEPGTEQETQYF.

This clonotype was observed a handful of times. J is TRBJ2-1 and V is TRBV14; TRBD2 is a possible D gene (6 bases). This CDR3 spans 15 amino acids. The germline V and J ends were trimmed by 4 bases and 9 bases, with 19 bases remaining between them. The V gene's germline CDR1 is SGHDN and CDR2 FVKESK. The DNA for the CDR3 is TGTGCCAGCAGCCCCTCAGCGGGTACCCTCGGTGAGCAGTTCTTC. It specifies CASSPSAGTLGEQFF.